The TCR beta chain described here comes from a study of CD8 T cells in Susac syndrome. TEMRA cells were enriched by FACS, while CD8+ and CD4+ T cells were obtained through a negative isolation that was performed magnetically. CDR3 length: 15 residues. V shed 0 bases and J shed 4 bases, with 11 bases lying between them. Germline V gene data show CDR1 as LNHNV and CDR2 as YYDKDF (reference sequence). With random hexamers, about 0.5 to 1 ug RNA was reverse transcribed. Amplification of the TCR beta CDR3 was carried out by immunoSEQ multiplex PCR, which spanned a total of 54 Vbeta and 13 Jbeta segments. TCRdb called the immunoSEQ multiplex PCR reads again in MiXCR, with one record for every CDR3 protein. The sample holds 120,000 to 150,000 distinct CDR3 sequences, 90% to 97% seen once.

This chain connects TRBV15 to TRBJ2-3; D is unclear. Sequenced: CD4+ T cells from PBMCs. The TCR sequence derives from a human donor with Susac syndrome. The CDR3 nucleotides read TGTGCCACCAGCAGAGATAGGCTAGGTCCAGATACGCAGTATTTT. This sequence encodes CATSRDRLGPDTQYF.